This is a list of T cell receptor beta chains from one sample in a study of blood T cell repertoires in COVID-19. Generated by immunoSEQ multiplex PCR, the TCRdb table keeps only in-frame clones and is missing some. The sample shows 70,000 to 80,000 clones, roughly 87% of them seen only once. Sequenced material: peripheral blood. These receptors all come from a woman aged 45-59 years with acute or convalescent COVID-19. Both conserved end residues are part of each CDR3. D genes are given only for firm matches. Clone size is shown for a subset of rows, as once, few, many or a class of expanded clone.

V: TRBV13
size: .
J: TRBJ1-3
D: TRBD1
DNA: TGTGCCAGTTTGGACAGGACCTCTGGAAACACCATATATTTT
CDR3: CASLDRTSGNTIYF

V: TRBV11-3
size: few
J: TRBJ2-1
D: .
DNA: TGTGCCAGCAGCTTAGGAGGTACGGGCTCCTACAATGAGCAGTTCTTC
CDR3: CASSLGGTGSYNEQFF

V: TRBV27
size: .
J: TRBJ2-5
D: TRBD2
DNA: TGTGCCAGCAGCAAATCCCTGAGACTAGCGGGGCAAGAGACCCAGTACTTC
CDR3: CASSKSLRLAGQETQYF

V: TRBV7-9
size: .
J: TRBJ1-2
D: .
DNA: TGTGCCAGCAGCTTAGATGGGGGGGTGTATGGCTACACCTTC
CDR3: CASSLDGGVYGYTF

V: TRBV20-1
size: .
J: TRBJ1-2
D: .
DNA: TGCAGTGCTAGTCGGGCCCTACTAGGGCTTGGCTACACCTTC
CDR3: CSASRALLGLGYTF

V: TRBV3-1/TRBV3-2
size: .
J: TRBJ1-3
D: .
DNA: TGTGCCAGCAGCCAAGTCAGGGGAAACACCATATATTTT
CDR3: CASSQVRGNTIYF

V: TRBV6-6
size: .
J: TRBJ1-5
D: TRBD1
DNA: TGTGCCAGCAGCTGGGGACAGGGGGACAATCAGCCCCAGCATTTT
CDR3: CASSWGQGDNQPQHF

V: TRBV4-2
size: .
J: TRBJ2-1
D: .
DNA: TGTGCCAGCAGCCAAGGGGGCGGGGACTCCTACAATGAGCAGTTCTTC
CDR3: CASSQGGGDSYNEQFF

V: TRBV7-2
size: .
J: TRBJ2-7
D: TRBD1
DNA: TGTGCCAGCGCGACAGGGGTTCTTCGCTACGAGCAGTACTTC
CDR3: CASATGVLRYEQYF

V: TRBV27
size: .
J: TRBJ2-5
D: .
DNA: TGTGCCAGCAAAAATGGGCAGAGCCCCCAAGAGACCCAGTACTTC
CDR3: CASKNGQSPQETQYF

V: TRBV7-2
size: .
J: TRBJ2-7
D: .
DNA: TGTGCCAGCAGCTTAATGTTCCCCCAAATCCACGAGCAGTACTTC
CDR3: CASSLMFPQIHEQYF

V: TRBV5-1
size: .
J: TRBJ2-2
D: .
DNA: TGCGCCAGCAGCTTCCCCGGGACCGGGGAGCTGTTTTTT
CDR3: CASSFPGTGELFF

V: TRBV29-1
size: once
J: TRBJ2-3
D: TRBD2
DNA: TGCAGCGTGGGACTAGCTAAGTTGGATACGCAGTATTTT
CDR3: CSVGLAKLDTQYF

V: TRBV6-1
size: .
J: TRBJ2-2
D: .
DNA: TGTGCCAGCAGTGAAGATCTCGTACTCACCGGGGAGCTGTTTTTT
CDR3: CASSEDLVLTGELFF

V: TRBV30
size: .
J: TRBJ1-1
D: .
DNA: TGTGCCTGGAGCGGGTTTTTGGAAGCTTTCTTT
CDR3: CAWSGFLEAFF

V: TRBV18
size: .
J: TRBJ2-7
D: TRBD2
DNA: TGTGCCAGCTCACCAGGTTGGGGGGGGTACGAGCAGTACTTC
CDR3: CASSPGWGGYEQYF

V: TRBV3-1/TRBV3-2
size: .
J: TRBJ1-1
D: TRBD1
DNA: TGTGCCAGCAGCCGGAAGGGGGCAAACACTGAAGCTTTCTTT
CDR3: CASSRKGANTEAFF

V: TRBV12-3/TRBV12-4
size: .
J: TRBJ2-7
D: .
DNA: TGTGCCAGCAGTTTTCAGGGCTTCTACGAGCAGTACTTC
CDR3: CASSFQGFYEQYF

V: TRBV30
size: .
J: TRBJ2-3
D: .
DNA: TGTGCCTGGAGGCCTAGCGCAGATACGCAGTATTTT
CDR3: CAWRPSADTQYF

V: TRBV7-2
size: .
J: TRBJ2-3
D: TRBD2
DNA: TGTGCCAGCAGCCCGACTAGCGGGAGTGCATCAGATACGCAGTATTTT
CDR3: CASSPTSGSASDTQYF

V: TRBV7-8
size: .
J: TRBJ2-7
D: .
DNA: TGTGCCAGCAGCCTCTTAGCAGATGCGAGAGCGGGCGAGCAGTACTTC
CDR3: CASSLLADARAGEQYF

V: TRBV9
size: .
J: TRBJ1-6
D: TRBD1
DNA: TGTGCCAGCAGCGTAGGGGACAGGAATTCACCCCTCCACTTT
CDR3: CASSVGDRNSPLHF

V: TRBV27
size: once
J: TRBJ1-2
D: .
DNA: TGTGCCAGCAGCCCTGGGGCCGCAGTGTATGGCTACACCTTC
CDR3: CASSPGAAVYGYTF

V: TRBV9
size: .
J: TRBJ1-6
D: .
DNA: TGTGCCAGCAGCGAAAGTCAACAGGGTATACCCTATAATTCACCCCTCCACTTT
CDR3: CASSESQQGIPYNSPLHF

V: TRBV7-9
size: .
J: TRBJ1-2
D: TRBD1
DNA: TGTGCCAGCAGCTTAGTTCAGGGGGACTATGGCTACACCTTC
CDR3: CASSLVQGDYGYTF

V: TRBV18
size: .
J: TRBJ1-5
D: .
DNA: TGTGCCAGCTCACCACAGGAGCATAGCAATCAGCCCCAGCATTTT
CDR3: CASSPQEHSNQPQHF

V: TRBV20-1
size: .
J: TRBJ1-2
D: .
DNA: TGCAGTGCTAGGGGACTCTATGGCTACACCTTC
CDR3: CSARGLYGYTF

V: TRBV30
size: .
J: TRBJ2-1
D: .
DNA: TGTGCCTGGCAAGACGGGAATGAGCAGTTCTTC
CDR3: CAWQDGNEQFF

V: TRBV10-1
size: .
J: TRBJ2-7
D: .
DNA: TGCGCCAGCAGTGAGATATCGGGGGTACCCTACGAGCAGTACTTC
CDR3: CASSEISGVPYEQYF

V: TRBV14
size: .
J: TRBJ1-5
D: .
DNA: TGTGCCAGCAGCCCAGGGTACGGCAATCAGCCCCAGCATTTT
CDR3: CASSPGYGNQPQHF

V: TRBV5-1
size: once
J: TRBJ1-6
D: TRBD1
DNA: TGCGCCAGCAGCGACCGACAGGGCACACCCCTCCACTTT
CDR3: CASSDRQGTPLHF

V: TRBV18
size: once
J: TRBJ1-5
D: .
DNA: TGTGCCAGCTCGACTCAGTTCATCAATCAGCCCCAGCATTTT
CDR3: CASSTQFINQPQHF

V: TRBV12-3/TRBV12-4
size: .
J: TRBJ1-5
D: .
DNA: TGTGCCAGCAGTTTAAGCCAAAATCAGCCCCAGCATTTT
CDR3: CASSLSQNQPQHF

V: TRBV28
size: .
J: TRBJ2-1
D: TRBD2
DNA: TGTGCCAGCGCAACCCTAGCGGGGGGGAGGTTCTTC
CDR3: CASATLAGGRFF

V: TRBV18
size: .
J: TRBJ2-7
D: .
DNA: TGTGCCAGCTCACTTCGGCAGGGCCGTGCCTCCTACGAGCAGTACTTC
CDR3: CASSLRQGRASYEQYF

V: TRBV9
size: few
J: TRBJ2-7
D: TRBD1
DNA: TGTGCCAGCAGCCGGACAGGGTCCGGCTACGAGCAGTACTTC
CDR3: CASSRTGSGYEQYF

V: TRBV10-3
size: .
J: TRBJ1-2
D: .
DNA: TGTGCCATCAGCTCCAGCGCTAACTATGGCTACACCTTC
CDR3: CAISSSANYGYTF

V: TRBV19
size: .
J: TRBJ2-1
D: TRBD1
DNA: TGTGCCAGTAGTAGATCCGACAGGGTACACAATGAGCAGTTCTTC
CDR3: CASSRSDRVHNEQFF

V: TRBV5-6
size: .
J: TRBJ2-5
D: TRBD1
DNA: TGTGCCAGCAGCCTACGGACAGGGGTGGTAGAGACCCAGTACTTC
CDR3: CASSLRTGVVETQYF

V: TRBV19
size: .
J: TRBJ2-6
D: TRBD2
DNA: TGTGCCAGTAGTTCCCAGTCGCGGGGGTCTGGGGCCAACGTCCTGACTTTC
CDR3: CASSSQSRGSGANVLTF

V: TRBV2
size: .
J: TRBJ1-1
D: TRBD1
DNA: TGTGCCAGCAGTGAAGAGCACAGGGGGGACACTGAAGCTTTCTTT
CDR3: CASSEEHRGDTEAFF

V: TRBV11-2
size: few
J: TRBJ1-4
D: .
DNA: TGTGCCAGCAGCTTAGTCGGTGGAACTAATGAAAAACTGTTTTTT
CDR3: CASSLVGGTNEKLFF

V: TRBV9
size: .
J: TRBJ2-2
D: .
DNA: TGTGCCAGCAGCGCAATAGGGGGGACAGCGAACACCGGGGAGCTGTTTTTT
CDR3: CASSAIGGTANTGELFF

V: TRBV5-6
size: .
J: TRBJ2-7
D: .
DNA: TGTGCCAGCAGCCGCCGGACAGTCTACGAGCAGTACTTC
CDR3: CASSRRTVYEQYF

V: TRBV7-2
size: once
J: TRBJ1-4
D: TRBD1
DNA: TGTGCCAGCAGCGGCGGGACAGACTTTAATGAAAAACTGTTTTTT
CDR3: CASSGGTDFNEKLFF

V: TRBV3-1/TRBV3-2
size: .
J: TRBJ2-6
D: TRBD1
DNA: TGTGCCAGCAGCCGTCGACAGGGGGTGACTGGGGCCAACGTCCTGACTTTC
CDR3: CASSRRQGVTGANVLTF

V: TRBV7-9
size: .
J: TRBJ1-2
D: TRBD1
DNA: TGTGCCAGCAGCCGTCGGACAGGGCGGGACTATGGCTACACCTTC
CDR3: CASSRRTGRDYGYTF

V: TRBV27
size: .
J: TRBJ2-3
D: .
DNA: TGTGCCAGCAGTTTACGGACTAGCACAGATACGCAGTATTTT
CDR3: CASSLRTSTDTQYF

V: TRBV2
size: medium-sized
J: TRBJ2-3
D: TRBD1
DNA: TGTGCCAGCAGTTACACAGGGGCCTACACAGATACGCAGTATTTT
CDR3: CASSYTGAYTDTQYF

V: TRBV6-6
size: .
J: TRBJ2-6
D: .
DNA: TGTGCCAGCAGCTACCCGAGTGGGGCCAACGTCCTGACTTTC
CDR3: CASSYPSGANVLTF

V: TRBV27
size: .
J: TRBJ1-5
D: TRBD1
DNA: TGTGCCAGCAGTCCGGGGGACAGGGTCGGTCAGCCCCAGCATTTT
CDR3: CASSPGDRVGQPQHF

V: TRBV21-1
size: .
J: TRBJ2-3
D: .
DNA: TGTGCCAGCAGCAATAACGCTAGCGGGTGTAGCACAGATACGCAGTATTTT
CDR3: CASSNNASGCSTDTQYF